Shown below are 10 T cell receptor beta chains from a single sample sequenced in a study of T cells in Graves' hyperthyroidism and ophthalmopathy. From RNA transcripts, TCR beta CDR3 regions were amplified. The HTBI primer set drove a first-round RT-PCR of the TCR CDR3. TCRdb ran MiXCR on the multiplex PCR reads and lists one entry per CDR3 protein. Of about 400,000 distinct CDR3 sequences in the sample, approximately 25% were seen once. The sample comprised blood. These receptors all stem from a man over 45 with Graves' hyperthyroidism.

The chain employs TRBV5-1 and TRBJ2-2; no definite D call. The ends were cut back, 4 bases at V and 0 bases at J, with 13 bases in the middle. This CDR3 has 16 amino acids. CDR1 is SGHRS and CDR2 is YFSETQ in the germline V gene. The CDR3 DNA follows: TGCGCCAGCAGCCTCGTGGAGCAGTCGAACACCGGGGAGCTGTTTTTT. Amino acid sequence: CASSLVEQSNTGELFF.

This clonotype was picked up a small number of times. The chain combines TRBV5-4 with TRBJ2-3; D gene uncertain. This CDR3 is built from 14 residues. CDR1 is SGHNT, CDR2 YYREEE, per germline (reference sequence). Trimming pared 3 bases from V and 4 bases from J, leaving 12 bases between. The CDR3 DNA reads TGTGCCAGCAGCTCAGATAGAAAGTCAGATACGCAGTATTTT. Protein: CASSSDRKSDTQYF.

This clonotype has a count of ten or more. The CDR3: CASTSGDRDADTQYF. DNA for the CDR3: TGTGCCAGCACCTCGGGGGACAGGGACGCAGATACGCAGTATTTT. The rearrangement links TRBV12-3 or TRBV12-4 to TRBJ2-3, with 9 bases aligning to TRBD1. V gave up 7 bases and J gave up 4 bases; unmatched junction bases: 9. The CDR3 has 15 amino acids.

This chain joins TRBV20-1 and TRBJ2-7, with TRBD2 as a possible D gene (5 bases). V lost 0 bases and J lost 6, with 24 bases in between. CDR3 length: 17 residues. CDR1 is DFQATT and CDR2 is SNEGSKA in the germline V gene (reference sequence). This CDR3 reads CSARDRRLAGQSGEQYF. Here the CDR3 DNA reads TGCAGTGCTAGAGATAGGAGGTTGGCGGGCCAGAGCGGCGAGCAGTACTTC.

This clonotype came up once. This CDR3 reads CASSTSLYRVGNTEAFF. For the CDR3, the DNA is TGTGCCAGCAGCACTTCCCTCTACAGGGTTGGGAACACTGAAGCTTTCTTT. The rearrangement links TRBV7-9 to TRBJ1-1; D perhaps matches TRBD1 (6 bases). The CDR3 spans 17 residues. Deletions cut 5 bases from V and 1 base from J, with 20 bases between. Germline CDR1 reads SEHNR; CDR2 reads FQNEAQ (reference sequence).

The table lists this clonotype with a few counts. The J gene is TRBJ2-2, the V gene TRBV11-2; 10 nucleotides agree with TRBD2. CDR1 and CDR2 (germline): SGHAT, FQNNGV. The CDR3 has 17 residues. Trimming at V came to 5 bases and at J to 7 bases, leaving 13 bases not matched to a gene. CDR3 in amino acids: CASSRLKREGRVGELFF. The CDR3 coding sequence is TGTGCCAGCAGCCGCCTAAAGCGGGAGGGCCGTGTCGGGGAGCTGTTTTTT.

J is TRBJ2-3 and V is TRBV5-1, with 7 bases fitting TRBD2. Germline V gene lookup returns CDR1 SGHRS and CDR2 YFSETQ. After removal of 2 bases from V and 5 bases from J, the junction contained 8 bases not matched to a gene. This CDR3 has 15 residues. CDR3 protein: CASSFVAGGRDTQYF. For the CDR3, the DNA is TGCGCCAGCAGCTTTGTAGCGGGCGGCCGAGATACGCAGTATTTT.

This clonotype has a count of ten or more. The V gene is TRBV28, the J gene TRBJ2-4, with 7 bases matching TRBD1. CDR3 length: 15 residues. V shed 5 bases, J shed 2 bases, and the junction held 6 bases outside the gene matches. Germline CDR1 MDHEN, CDR2 SYDVKM. CDR3 nucleotides: TGTGCCAGCAGTACCCCAGGGGGATCCAAAAACATTCAGTACTTC. Protein: CASSTPGGSKNIQYF.

V usage is TRBV2 and J usage is TRBJ2-1, with D maybe TRBD2 (5 bases). The V and J ends lost 6 bases and 2 bases respectively, with 14 bases between them. This CDR3 comprises 15 residues. The germline V gene encodes CDR1 SNHLY and CDR2 FYNNEI. The CDR3 region is CASSVGSGTYNEQFF. The CDR3 DNA follows: TGTGCCAGCAGCGTAGGAAGCGGCACCTACAATGAGCAGTTCTTC.

The chain uses TRBV3-1 and TRBJ2-1, with D unclear. The CDR3 consists of 16 residues. Germline V gene data show CDR1 as LGHDT and CDR2 as YNNKEL (reference sequence). V was trimmed by 3 bases and J by 7 bases, leaving 19 bases between them. CDR3: CASSQASPKGLNEQFF. The CDR3 DNA sequence: TGTGCCAGCAGCCAGGCGTCCCCCAAGGGATTAAATGAGCAGTTCTTC.